The 27 T cell receptor beta chains below come from one sample, sequenced in a study of CXCR3-negative and CXCR3-positive naive CD8 T cells. UMI-labeled 5' RACE yielded the TRB cDNA libraries. TCRdb re-called the 5' RACE reads; every CDR3 protein appears as one record, without DNA. The sample includes about 130,000 distinct CDR3 sequences. Sequencing was performed on naive CXCR3- CD8+ T cells from blood. Stated subset: CD45RO-CCR7+CD27+CD95- naive CD8+ T cells lacking CXCR3 (TNR3-). These TCRs come from a human donor in good health. Some clones in this sample may be carry-over from other donors' samples.

The chain has TRBV2 and TRBJ2-7; without DNA, the TCRdb call of TRBD1 cannot be checked. This CDR3 is built from 14 residues. Per germline, CDR1 SNHLY and CDR2 FYNNEI. This CDR3 is CASNRQGEGDEQYF.

The chain couples TRBV10-3 to TRBJ1-5; the D call of TRBD1 rests on TCRdb alone, since no DNA is present to check it. CDR3 size: 15 residues. Germline values: CDR1 ENHRY, CDR2 SYGVKD. CDR3 loop: CAISTGVASNQPQHF.

V is TRBV29-1 and J is TRBJ2-7; TCRdb's D call, TRBD1, is unchecked because there is no DNA. This CDR3 is built from 13 residues. Germline CDR1 and CDR2: SQVTM and ANQGSEA. The CDR3 sequence: CSVELRDTYEQYF.

The CDR3 loop reads CASSLYQGALDEQFF. The rearrangement uses TRBV7-3 and TRBJ2-1; TCRdb's D call, TRBD1, is unchecked because there is no DNA. CDR1 is SGHTA and CDR2 is FQGTGA in the germline V gene. The CDR3 consists of 15 residues. Supplemented by reference TRBV7-3 and TRBJ2-1, the full variable domain reads GAGVSQTPSNKVTEKGKYVELRCDPISGHTALYWYRQSLGQGPEFLIYFQGTGAADDSGLPNDRFFAVRPEGSVSTLKIQRTERGDSAVYLCASSLYQGALDEQFFGPGTRLTVL.

The V and J genes are TRBV10-3 and TRBJ2-7; the TCRdb D gene call, TRBD1, has no DNA to confirm it. This CDR3 spans 13 amino acids. In germline, CDR1 is ENHRY, CDR2 SYGVKD. The CDR3 sequence is CAISRTGGHEQYF.

This sequence joins TRBV29-1 and TRBJ2-1; TCRdb's D call of TRBD1 is untestable without DNA. CDR1 and CDR2 from the germline V gene are SQVTM and ANQGSEA. This CDR3 region has 13 residues. CDR3 residues: CSVTVQGLNEQFF.

This chain joins TRBV29-1 and TRBJ1-2. The CDR3 contains 11 residues. Germline CDR1 is SQVTM and CDR2 is ANQGSEA. The CDR3: CSVDKGYGYTF.

J is TRBJ2-2 and V is TRBV28; the TCRdb call, TRBD2, lacks DNA for checking. The CDR3 loop spans 15 amino acids. From germline, CDR1 is MDHEN and CDR2 SYDVKM. This CDR3 is CASSPRGSNTGELFF.

V and J are TRBV9 and TRBJ2-3; the D call from TCRdb, TRBD2, cannot be confirmed without DNA. Looked up from germline, CDR1 is SGDLS and CDR2 is YYNGEE. This CDR3 has 16 residues. The CDR3 reads CASSVGLAGVTDTQYF.

This chain links TRBV6-2 or TRBV6-3 with TRBJ2-3. This CDR3 comprises 13 residues. CDR1 is MNHEY, CDR2 SVGEGT, per germline. This CDR3 reads CASTLLSTDTQYF.

The chain links TRBV4-1 to TRBJ1-6. CDR3 size: 14 residues. Germline assignment: CDR1 MGHRA and CDR2 YSYEKL. The CDR3 sequence: CASSQVENQSPLHF.

The gene calls are TRBV19 and TRBJ2-1; without DNA, the TCRdb call of TRBD2 cannot be checked. Germline CDR1 and CDR2: LNHDA and SQIVND (reference sequence). CDR3 length: 15 residues. The CDR3 sequence is CASSGIAGGYNEQFF.

The chain has TRBV20-1 and TRBJ2-3. Germline assignment: CDR1 DFQATT and CDR2 SNEGSKA (reference sequence). The length of the CDR3 is 15 residues. The CDR3 reads CSARVLAGSTDTQYF.

The chain employs TRBV13 and TRBJ2-1; checking the TCRdb D call of TRBD2 is not possible without DNA. CDR1 is PRHDT and CDR2 is FYEKMQ in the germline V gene (reference sequence). The CDR3 covers 15 residues. CDR3 region: CASSLTGGGLNEQFF.

The V and J genes are TRBV5-1 and TRBJ2-1; TCRdb designates TRBD2, a call that cannot be tested without DNA. CDR1 and CDR2 from the germline V gene are SGHRS and YFSETQ. CDR3 length equals 15 residues. The CDR3 sequence: CASSLSGVTYNEQFF. Full variable domain (outside the CDR3, taken from reference TRBV5-1 and TRBJ2-1): KAGVTQTPRYLIKTRGQQVTLSCSPISGHRSVSWYQQTPGQGLQFLFEYFSETQRNKGNFPGRFSGRQFSNSRSEMNVSTLELGDSALYLCASSLSGVTYNEQFFGPGTRLTVL.

This chain joins TRBV20-1 and TRBJ1-6. Looked up from germline, CDR1 is DFQATT and CDR2 is SNEGSKA (reference sequence). The CDR3 loop spans 13 amino acids. The CDR3 region is CSASPTSNSPLHF.

The chain employs TRBV15 and TRBJ2-2; TCRdb reports TRBD2, a call that lacks DNA to check it against. Germline loops: CDR1 LNHNV, CDR2 YYDKDF (reference sequence). The CDR3 is made up of 15 amino acids. This CDR3 is CATSRTSGVTGELFF.

This rearrangement joins TRBV12-3 or TRBV12-4 to TRBJ2-7; TCRdb selects TRBD1, and the lack of DNA leaves this call unchecked. The CDR3 spans 15 residues. This chain's CDR3 is CASSLAPGQGVEQYF.

The genes are TRBV7-9 and TRBJ2-7; TCRdb selects TRBD1, and the lack of DNA leaves this call unchecked. There are 14 residues in the CDR3. Germline V gene sequence: CDR1 SEHNR, CDR2 FQNEAQ (reference sequence). The CDR3 is CASSSGQTPYEQYF.

V usage is TRBV3-1 and J usage is TRBJ2-1; TCRdb selects TRBD2, and the lack of DNA leaves this call unchecked. The CDR3 consists of 16 residues. Looked up from germline, CDR1 is LGHDT and CDR2 is YNNKEL (reference sequence). The CDR3 region is CASSQDGSSGYNEQFF.

This chain uses TRBV14 with TRBJ2-7; TCRdb calls TRBD1, which cannot be checked without DNA. The CDR3 extends over 16 amino acids. Per germline, CDR1 SGHDN and CDR2 FVKESK. CDR3 residues: CASSQGYRDARYEQYF.

This chain connects TRBV28 to TRBJ2-5; there is no DNA to check the TCRdb D call of TRBD2. Germline values: CDR1 MDHEN, CDR2 SYDVKM. This CDR3 has 13 amino acids. CDR3 amino acids: CASSTRLEETQYF.

The gene calls are TRBV7-2 and TRBJ1-1. Looked up from germline, CDR1 is SGHTA and CDR2 is FQGNSA. The CDR3 has 14 amino acids. The CDR3 region is CASSYVRWDSEAFF.

V is TRBV6-5 and J is TRBJ1-6. The CDR3 consists of 14 residues. CDR1 is MNHEY, CDR2 SVGAGI, per germline. The CDR3 here is CASRRGPDNSPLHF.

The gene calls are TRBV10-3 and TRBJ2-5. The CDR3 contains 11 residues. Germline lookup yields CDR1 ENHRY and CDR2 SYGVKD. CDR3: CAISQAESQYF.

V usage is TRBV29-1 and J usage is TRBJ1-1. The CDR3 sequence is 15 residues long. Germline CDR1 SQVTM, CDR2 ANQGSEA. The CDR3 reads CSVEDQTEMNTEAFF.

CDR3 in amino acids: CASSLTQGIKTQYF. The genes are TRBV12-3 or TRBV12-4 and TRBJ2-5; TCRdb's D call of TRBD1 is untestable without DNA. The CDR3 totals 14 residues.